Listed below are T cell receptor beta chains from one sample, sequenced in a study of blood T cells in healthy people across ages. Using its own MiXCR run on the 5' RACE reads, TCRdb lists one record per CDR3 protein. The top ten hold about 3.8% of the sample, which has over a million distinct CDR3 sequences, about 45% seen once. The sample comprised blood. All receptors come from a young woman in good health. Both conserved end residues are part of each CDR3. A D gene is named only where the DNA matches it firmly. The size field is filled for only some rows; it gives once, few, many or a size class.

clone size | CDR3 length | J gene | D gene | V gene | CDR3 DNA | CDR3 protein
NA | 13 | TRBJ2-1 | NA | TRBV4-1 | TGCGCCAGCAGCCAAGATACCCTAGGCGTGCAGTTCTTC | CASSQDTLGVQFF
NA | 14 | TRBJ2-1 | TRBD2 | TRBV7-9 | TGTGCCAGCAAAACTAGCGGGAGGGTCGATGAGCAGTTCTTC | CASKTSGRVDEQFF
few | 12 | TRBJ2-3 | NA | TRBV12-3/TRBV12-4 | TGTGCCAGCAGTCGAGAGGCAGATACGCAGTATTTT | CASSREADTQYF
NA | 12 | TRBJ2-7 | NA | TRBV20-1 | TGCAGTGCTAGAGGGGGTCACGACGAGCAGTACTTC | CSARGGHDEQYF
few | 18 | TRBJ2-1 | NA | TRBV27 | TGTGCCAGCAGTTTAGGCGGCGGGAACAGGCCCAGCGACAATGAGCAGTTCTTC | CASSLGGGNRPSDNEQFF
few | 17 | TRBJ2-1 | TRBD2 | TRBV29-1 | TGCAGCGTCCAAAGACTAGCGGGATTTATGAGGTACAATGAGCAGTTCTTC | CSVQRLAGFMRYNEQFF
NA | 13 | TRBJ2-1 | NA | TRBV6-6 | TGTGCCAGCAGGGAGCAGGATTACAATGAGCAGTTCTTC | CASREQDYNEQFF
NA | 14 | TRBJ2-4 | NA | TRBV7-2 | TGTGCCAGCACTGAATCCCAGGGTCGGGACATTCAGTACTTC | CASTESQGRDIQYF
few | 15 | TRBJ2-6 | NA | TRBV3-1 | TGTGCCAGCAGCCATCCGACAGCTGGGGCCAACGTCCTGACTTTC | CASSHPTAGANVLTF
NA | 13 | TRBJ1-5 | NA | TRBV6-2/TRBV6-3 | TGTGCCAGCAGTAACACGGTGAATCAGCCCCAGCATTTT | CASSNTVNQPQHF
NA | 16 | TRBJ2-3 | NA | TRBV11-1 | TGTGCCAGCAGCTTAGAGGACGTAACTAGCACAGATACGCAGTATTTT | CASSLEDVTSTDTQYF
NA | 17 | TRBJ2-3 | TRBD1 | TRBV7-2 | TGTGCCAGCAGCTCCGGCGCGTCCGGGACAGGGACAGATACGCAGTATTTT | CASSSGASGTGTDTQYF
NA | 15 | TRBJ2-3 | TRBD2 | TRBV6-2/TRBV6-3 | TGTGCCAGCAGACCCCGGACTAGCGCCGCAGATACGCAGTATTTT | CASRPRTSAADTQYF
few | 16 | TRBJ2-1 | NA | TRBV13 | TGTGCCAGCAGCCTTCCGACTAGAAGTTCCTACAATGAGCAGTTCTTC | CASSLPTRSSYNEQFF
NA | 14 | TRBJ2-3 | NA | TRBV27 | TGTGCCAGCAGTCCCCGGGACCCTCGGGATACGCAGTATTTT | CASSPRDPRDTQYF
few | 13 | TRBJ2-5 | NA | TRBV15 | TGTGCCACCAGGCTTAGCGGAAAAGAGACCCAGTACTTC | CATRLSGKETQYF
NA | 13 | TRBJ1-1 | NA | TRBV20-1 | TGCAGTGCTAGAGATCCACAGGCCCGTAAGGCTTTCTTT | CSARDPQARKAFF
NA | 13 | TRBJ2-7 | TRBD2 | TRBV20-1 | TGCAGTGCTAGATGGCGGGGGGCCTACGAGCAGTACTTC | CSARWRGAYEQYF
few | 15 | TRBJ1-2 | NA | TRBV6-1 | TGTGCCAGCATAGGGACGACGGGGAAAGTCGATGGCTACACCTTC | CASIGTTGKVDGYTF
once | 16 | TRBJ1-1 | NA | TRBV20-1 | TGCAGTGCTAGGGCGGTATCAGCGACTACGAACACTGAAGCTTTCTTT | CSARAVSATTNTEAFF
few | 13 | TRBJ2-7 | NA | TRBV27 | TGTGCCAGCAGTTGGGCAGACGGCTACGAGCAGTACTTC | CASSWADGYEQYF
NA | 15 | TRBJ2-7 | NA | TRBV14 | TGTGCCAGCAGCCAAGATGGGGGGCGCGCCTACGAGCAGTACTTC | CASSQDGGRAYEQYF
NA | 14 | TRBJ2-7 | TRBD1 | TRBV10-3 | TGTGCCATCAGCGGGACAGGGGCTCCGGGCGAGCAGTACTTC | CAISGTGAPGEQYF
NA | 14 | TRBJ1-2 | NA | TRBV6-5 | TGTGCCAGCAGTTCCCGGAGGGGAGGCTATGGCTACACCTTC | CASSSRRGGYGYTF
NA | 14 | TRBJ2-1 | TRBD2 | TRBV20-1 | TGCAGTGCCATAGCGGGAGAGAACGAGAATGAGCAGTTCTTC | CSAIAGENENEQFF
NA | 16 | TRBJ2-6 | TRBD2 | TRBV4-2 | TGTGCCAGCAGCAAGCTAGCGGGAGGTGGGGCCAACGTCCTGACTTTC | CASSKLAGGGANVLTF
NA | 14 | TRBJ2-1 | TRBD2 | TRBV20-1 | TGCAGTGCCTCCCTGCCCCTAGCGGGAGTTGAGCAGTTCTTC | CSASLPLAGVEQFF
NA | 15 | TRBJ2-7 | NA | TRBV11-1 | TGTGCCAGCAGCTTTGAAGGCGGACCCGCCCTCGAGCAGTACTTC | CASSFEGGPALEQYF
NA | 16 | TRBJ2-3 | TRBD1 | TRBV3-1 | TGTGCCAGCAGCACCGGGACAGGGGATAGCACAGATACGCAGTATTTT | CASSTGTGDSTDTQYF
few | 14 | TRBJ2-1 | TRBD2 | TRBV7-9 | TGTGCCAGCAGCTACGGGACTAGCCCCAATGAGCAGTTCTTC | CASSYGTSPNEQFF
few | 14 | TRBJ2-1 | NA | TRBV7-8 | TGTGCCAGCAGCTTCTGGACGGGACACAATGAGCAGTTCTTC | CASSFWTGHNEQFF
many | 14 | TRBJ2-3 | NA | TRBV29-1 | TGCAGCTCCCCGCAAACTCTAAGCACAGATACGCAGTATTTT | CSSPQTLSTDTQYF
few | 15 | TRBJ1-2 | NA | TRBV6-1 | TGTGCCAGCAGTAGTCGGAAAGCGCAAGGCTATGGCTACACCTTC | CASSSRKAQGYGYTF
NA | 14 | TRBJ1-2 | NA | TRBV5-1 | TGCGCCAGCAGCGTGGACAGTTCCTACTATGGCTACACCTTC | CASSVDSSYYGYTF
few | 16 | TRBJ2-1 | TRBD2 | TRBV5-1 | TGCGCCAGCAGCACGGGACTAGCGGGAGGAGGTAATGAGCAGTTCTTC | CASSTGLAGGGNEQFF
many | 12 | TRBJ2-1 | NA | TRBV7-9 | TGTGCCAGCAGCTTAACCAGTTATGAGCAGTTCTTC | CASSLTSYEQFF
NA | 17 | TRBJ1-1 | NA | TRBV25-1 | TGTGCCAGCAGGGCCCAGCGGCAGTCGGGGATCAACACTGAAGCTTTCTTT | CASRAQRQSGINTEAFF
NA | 16 | TRBJ1-1 | NA | TRBV6-2/TRBV6-3 | TGTGCCAGCAGTTACCCGACAGGTGGGGAGGACACTGAAGCTTTCTTT | CASSYPTGGEDTEAFF
NA | 14 | TRBJ1-1 | TRBD1 | TRBV7-6 | TGTGCCAGCAGCCGGGGACAGGGGGCTAATGAAGCTTTCTTT | CASSRGQGANEAFF
few | 14 | TRBJ2-7 | TRBD1 | TRBV27 | TGTGCCAGCAGTTGGACAGGGGTCTCCTACGAGCAGTACTTC | CASSWTGVSYEQYF
NA | 17 | TRBJ2-3 | TRBD2 | TRBV2 | TGTGCCAGCAGTGAAGGAATACGGCGGGAGCCGCCAGATACGCAGTATTTT | CASSEGIRREPPDTQYF
few | 12 | TRBJ1-1 | NA | TRBV10-3 | TGTGCCATCAGTCCATCGAACACTGAAGCTTTCTTT | CAISPSNTEAFF
NA | 15 | TRBJ1-5 | TRBD1 | TRBV28 | TGTGCCAGCAGGCGACAGGGGGCGAGCAATCAGCCCCAGCATTTT | CASRRQGASNQPQHF
few | 13 | TRBJ2-7 | NA | TRBV6-2/TRBV6-3 | TGTGCCAGCAAGTTAAACTTGATCTACGAGCAGTACTTC | CASKLNLIYEQYF
NA | 14 | TRBJ1-1 | NA | TRBV10-3 | TGTGCCATCAGTGAGCTGGAGGGGAACACTGAAGCTTTCTTT | CAISELEGNTEAFF
few | 16 | TRBJ1-2 | TRBD1 | TRBV25-1 | TGTGCCAGCAGTGAAGATGGGGACAGGGGTATATATGGCTACACCTTC | CASSEDGDRGIYGYTF
NA | 12 | TRBJ2-7 | NA | TRBV20-1 | TGCAGTGCTAGGGACAGTGCCCACGAGCAGTACTTC | CSARDSAHEQYF
few | 14 | TRBJ1-2 | TRBD1 | TRBV20-1 | TGCAGTGCTAGAGGTCCCGGGACAGATTATGGCTACACCTTC | CSARGPGTDYGYTF
NA | 16 | TRBJ2-5 | NA | TRBV6-2/TRBV6-3 | TGTGCCAGCAGTTACTCTAGATCGGAGCGAGAAGAGACCCAGTACTTC | CASSYSRSEREETQYF
few | 16 | TRBJ1-2 | NA | TRBV21-1 | TGTGCCAGCAGCACCTACGGGACAGGGGAAAACTATGGCTACACCTTC | CASSTYGTGENYGYTF
NA | 17 | TRBJ2-4 | NA | TRBV12-3/TRBV12-4 | TGTGCCAGCAGTTTGACCGGGTGGGGGGTAGCCAAAAACATTCAGTACTTC | CASSLTGWGVAKNIQYF
few | 16 | TRBJ1-5 | TRBD1 | TRBV12-3/TRBV12-4 | TGTGCCAGCAGGCCCGGGACAGGGTCGAGCAATCAGCCCCAGCATTTT | CASRPGTGSSNQPQHF
NA | 14 | TRBJ1-1 | NA | TRBV9 | TGTGCCAGCAGCGTAGCTACAGGGAACACTGAAGCTTTCTTT | CASSVATGNTEAFF
NA | 13 | TRBJ1-1 | NA | TRBV21-1 | TGTGCCAGCAGCCCTATTCGAGACACTGAAGCTTTCTTT | CASSPIRDTEAFF
NA | 16 | TRBJ1-2 | NA | TRBV4-3 | TGCGCCAGCAGCCAAGTTTTAGGGCCGTTGAGCTATGGCTACACCTTC | CASSQVLGPLSYGYTF